The 4 T cell receptor beta chains presented below share a single source sample, sequenced in a study of cytomegalovirus exposure and HLA in healthy donors. The repertoire was sequenced with immunoSEQ multiplex PCR; TCRdb's copy has only in-frame clones and lacks some. The data contain about 130,000 clones, roughly 89% of them singletons. Sequenced input: PBMCs. These receptors were taken from a young man in good health and CMV-seronegative.

This chain joins TRBV7-6 and TRBJ2-7, with D maybe TRBD1 (5 bases). V was trimmed by 5 bases and J by 0 bases, leaving 14 bases between them. The germline CDR1 and CDR2 sequences are SGHVS and FNYEAQ. This CDR3 is built from 15 residues. Here the CDR3 DNA reads TGTGCCAGCAGCCTGAACCAAGACAGCTCCTACGAGCAGTACTTC. The encoded protein is CASSLNQDSSYEQYF.

V is TRBV7-9 and J is TRBJ2-5, with TRBD1 identical over 9 bases. The CDR3 totals 14 residues. After removal of 5 bases from V and 5 bases from J, the junction contained 6 bases not matched to a gene. In germline, CDR1 is SEHNR, CDR2 FQNEAQ (reference sequence). CDR3: CASSAGQGLETQYF. The CDR3 DNA reads as TGTGCCAGCAGCGCAGGACAGGGGCTCGAGACCCAGTACTTC.

The V call is TRBV5-1, the J call TRBJ2-1, with 11 bases that match TRBD2. The CDR3 covers 16 residues. The germline CDR1 and CDR2 sequences are SGHRS and YFSETQ. The V gene end was trimmed by 4 bases and the J gene end by 7 bases; junction bases not matched to a gene: 10. The CDR3: CASSTQPGLAGNEQFF. As DNA, the CDR3 is TGCGCCAGCAGCACCCAACCCGGACTAGCGGGTAATGAGCAGTTCTTC. Full variable domain (missing parts from reference TRBV5-1 and TRBJ2-1): KAGVTQTPRYLIKTRGQQVTLSCSPISGHRSVSWYQQTPGQGLQFLFEYFSETQRNKGNFPGRFSGRQFSNSRSEMNVSTLELGDSALYLCASSTQPGLAGNEQFFGPGTRLTVL.

The chain couples TRBV6-6 to TRBJ1-4, with TRBD1 as a possible D gene (5 bases). The germline gives CDR1 MNHNY, CDR2 SVGAGI (reference sequence). V was trimmed by 7 bases and J by 8 bases, leaving 11 bases between them. This CDR3 spans 12 amino acids. The CDR3 DNA is TGTGCCAGCAATTCTCGGGGGGAAAAACTGTTTTTT. Its translation: CASNSRGEKLFF.